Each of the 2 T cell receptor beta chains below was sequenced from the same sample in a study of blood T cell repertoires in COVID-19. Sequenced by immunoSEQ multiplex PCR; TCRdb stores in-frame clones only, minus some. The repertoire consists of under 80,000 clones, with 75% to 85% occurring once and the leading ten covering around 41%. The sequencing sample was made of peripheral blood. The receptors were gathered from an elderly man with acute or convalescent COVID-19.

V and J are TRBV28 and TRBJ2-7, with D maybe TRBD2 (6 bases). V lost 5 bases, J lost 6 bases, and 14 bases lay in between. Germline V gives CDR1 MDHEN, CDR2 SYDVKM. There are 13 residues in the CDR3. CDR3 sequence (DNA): TGTGCCAGCAGTGCCGGGACTTGGGGCGAGCAGTACTTC. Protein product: CASSAGTWGEQYF. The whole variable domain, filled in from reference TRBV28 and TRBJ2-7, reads DVKVTQSSRYLVKRTGEKVFLECVQDMDHENMFWYRQDPGLGLRLIYFSYDVKMKEKGDIPEGYSVSREKKERFSLILESASTNQTSMYLCASSAGTWGEQYFGPGTRLTVT.

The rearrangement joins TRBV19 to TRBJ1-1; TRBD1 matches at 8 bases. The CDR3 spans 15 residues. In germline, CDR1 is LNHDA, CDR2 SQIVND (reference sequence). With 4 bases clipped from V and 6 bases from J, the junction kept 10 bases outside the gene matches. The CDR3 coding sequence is TGTGCCAGTAGTACTGGACAGGGAAGGGGTGCTGAAGCTTTCTTT. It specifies CASSTGQGRGAEAFF.